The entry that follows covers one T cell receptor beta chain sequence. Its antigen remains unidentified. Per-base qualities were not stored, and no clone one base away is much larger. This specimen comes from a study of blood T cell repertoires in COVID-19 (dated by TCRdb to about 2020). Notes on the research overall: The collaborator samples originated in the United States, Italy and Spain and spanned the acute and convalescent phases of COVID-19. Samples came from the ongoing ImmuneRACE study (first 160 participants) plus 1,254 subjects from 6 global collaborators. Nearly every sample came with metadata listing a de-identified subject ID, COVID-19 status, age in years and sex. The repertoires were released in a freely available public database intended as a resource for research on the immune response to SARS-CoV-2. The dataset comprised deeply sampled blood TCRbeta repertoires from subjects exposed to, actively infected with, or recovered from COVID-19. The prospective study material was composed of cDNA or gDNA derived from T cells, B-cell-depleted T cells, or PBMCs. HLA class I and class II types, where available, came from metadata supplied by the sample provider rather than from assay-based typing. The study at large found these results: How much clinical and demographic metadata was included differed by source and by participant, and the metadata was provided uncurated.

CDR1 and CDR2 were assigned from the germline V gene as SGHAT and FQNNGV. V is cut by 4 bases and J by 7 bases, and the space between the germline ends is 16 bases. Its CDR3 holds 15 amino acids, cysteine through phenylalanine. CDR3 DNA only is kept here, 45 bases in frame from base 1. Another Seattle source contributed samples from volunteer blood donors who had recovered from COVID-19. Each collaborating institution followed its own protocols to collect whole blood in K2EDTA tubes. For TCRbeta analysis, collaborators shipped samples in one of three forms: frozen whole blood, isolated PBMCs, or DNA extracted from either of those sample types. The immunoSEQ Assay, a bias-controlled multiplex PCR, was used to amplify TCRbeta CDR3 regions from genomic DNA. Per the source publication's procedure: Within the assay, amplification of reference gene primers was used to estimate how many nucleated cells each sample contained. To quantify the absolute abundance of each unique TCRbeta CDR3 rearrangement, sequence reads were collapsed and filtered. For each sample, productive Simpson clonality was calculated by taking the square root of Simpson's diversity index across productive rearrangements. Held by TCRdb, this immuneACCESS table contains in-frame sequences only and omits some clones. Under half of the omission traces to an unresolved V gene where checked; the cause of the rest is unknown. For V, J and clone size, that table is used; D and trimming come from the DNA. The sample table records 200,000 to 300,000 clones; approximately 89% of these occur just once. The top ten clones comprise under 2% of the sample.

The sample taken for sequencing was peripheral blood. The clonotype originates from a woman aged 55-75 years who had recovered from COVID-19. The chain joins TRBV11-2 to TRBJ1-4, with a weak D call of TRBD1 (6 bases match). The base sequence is TGTGCCAGCAGCTCTAACAGGGCCACGAGTGAAAAACTGTTTTTT. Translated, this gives CASSSNRATSEKLFF.